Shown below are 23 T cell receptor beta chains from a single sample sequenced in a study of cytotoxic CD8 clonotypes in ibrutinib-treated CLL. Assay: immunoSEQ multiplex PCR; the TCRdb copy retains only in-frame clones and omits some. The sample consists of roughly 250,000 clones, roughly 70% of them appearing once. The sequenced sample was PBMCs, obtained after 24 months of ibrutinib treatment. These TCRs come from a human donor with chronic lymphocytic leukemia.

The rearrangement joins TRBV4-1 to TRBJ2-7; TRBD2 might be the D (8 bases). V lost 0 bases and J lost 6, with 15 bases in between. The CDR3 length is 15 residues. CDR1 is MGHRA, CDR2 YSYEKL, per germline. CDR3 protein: CASSQDTGGGLEQYF. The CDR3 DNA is TGCGCCAGCAGCCAAGATACGGGAGGGGGCCTCGAGCAGTACTTC.

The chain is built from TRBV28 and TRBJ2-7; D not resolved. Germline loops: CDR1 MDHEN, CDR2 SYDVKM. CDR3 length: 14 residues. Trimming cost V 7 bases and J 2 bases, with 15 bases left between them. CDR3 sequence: CASNSGPRTYEQYF. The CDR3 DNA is TGTGCCAGCAATTCCGGGCCCCGGACCTACGAGCAGTACTTC.

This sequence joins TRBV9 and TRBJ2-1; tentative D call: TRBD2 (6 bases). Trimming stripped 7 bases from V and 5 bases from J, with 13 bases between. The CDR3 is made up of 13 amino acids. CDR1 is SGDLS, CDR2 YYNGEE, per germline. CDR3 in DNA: TGTGCCAGCTCGTGGGGACTTAACAATGAGCAGTTCTTC. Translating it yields CASSWGLNNEQFF.

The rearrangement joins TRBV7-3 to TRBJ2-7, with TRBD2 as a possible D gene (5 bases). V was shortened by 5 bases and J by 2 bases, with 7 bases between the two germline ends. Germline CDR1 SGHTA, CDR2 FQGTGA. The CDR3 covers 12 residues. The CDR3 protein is CASSAGTYEQYF. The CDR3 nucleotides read TGTGCCAGCAGCGCCGGGACCTACGAGCAGTACTTC.

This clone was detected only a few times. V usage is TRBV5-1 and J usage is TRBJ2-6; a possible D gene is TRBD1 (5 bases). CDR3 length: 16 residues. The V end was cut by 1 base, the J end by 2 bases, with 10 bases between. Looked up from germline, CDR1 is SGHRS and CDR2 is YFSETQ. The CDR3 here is CASSLTGSAGANVLTF. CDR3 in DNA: TGCGCCAGCAGCTTGACAGGATCCGCTGGGGCCAACGTCCTGACTTTC. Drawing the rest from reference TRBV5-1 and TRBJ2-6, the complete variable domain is KAGVTQTPRYLIKTRGQQVTLSCSPISGHRSVSWYQQTPGQGLQFLFEYFSETQRNKGNFPGRFSGRQFSNSRSEMNVSTLELGDSALYLCASSLTGSAGANVLTFGAGSRLTVL.

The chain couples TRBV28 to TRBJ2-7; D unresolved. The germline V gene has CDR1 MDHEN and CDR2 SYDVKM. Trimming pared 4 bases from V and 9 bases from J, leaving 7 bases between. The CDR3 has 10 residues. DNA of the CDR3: TGTGCCAGCAGTTCCGTGATGCAGTACTTC. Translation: CASSSVMQYF. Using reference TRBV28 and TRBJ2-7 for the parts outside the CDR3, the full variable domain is DVKVTQSSRYLVKRTGEKVFLECVQDMDHENMFWYRQDPGLGLRLIYFSYDVKMKEKGDIPEGYSVSREKKERFSLILESASTNQTSMYLCASSSVMQYFGPGTRLTVT.

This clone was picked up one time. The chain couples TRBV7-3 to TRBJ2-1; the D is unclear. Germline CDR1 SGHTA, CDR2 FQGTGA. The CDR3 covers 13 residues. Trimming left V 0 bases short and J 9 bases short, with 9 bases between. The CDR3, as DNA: TGTGCCAGCAGCTTAACATACGGACGTGAGCAGTTCTTC. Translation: CASSLTYGREQFF.

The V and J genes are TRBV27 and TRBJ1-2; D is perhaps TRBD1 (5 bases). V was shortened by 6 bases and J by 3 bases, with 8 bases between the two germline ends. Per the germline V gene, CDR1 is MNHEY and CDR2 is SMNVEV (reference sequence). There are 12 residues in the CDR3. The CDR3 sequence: CASSDSHYGYTF. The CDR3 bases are TGTGCCAGCAGCGACAGCCACTATGGCTACACCTTC.

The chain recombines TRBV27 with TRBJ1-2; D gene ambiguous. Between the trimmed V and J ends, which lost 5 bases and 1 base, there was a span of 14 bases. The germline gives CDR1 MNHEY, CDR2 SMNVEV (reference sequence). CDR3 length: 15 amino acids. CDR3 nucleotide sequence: TGTGCCAGCAGTCCCCAAGACCATCTTAACTATGGCTACACCTTC. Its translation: CASSPQDHLNYGYTF.

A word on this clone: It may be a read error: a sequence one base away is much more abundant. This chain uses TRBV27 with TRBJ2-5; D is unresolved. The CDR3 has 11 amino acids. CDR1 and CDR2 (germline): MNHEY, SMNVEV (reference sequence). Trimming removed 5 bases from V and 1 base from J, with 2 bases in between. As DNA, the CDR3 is TGTGCCAGCAGTCTCCAAGAGACCCAGTACTTC. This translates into CASSLQETQYF.

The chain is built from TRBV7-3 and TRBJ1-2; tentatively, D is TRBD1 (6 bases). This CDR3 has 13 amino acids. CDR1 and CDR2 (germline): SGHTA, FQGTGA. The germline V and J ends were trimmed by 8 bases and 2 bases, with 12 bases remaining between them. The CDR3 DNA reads TGTGCCAGCTCCAGGGGAGGGAACTATGGCTACACCTTC. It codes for CASSRGGNYGYTF.

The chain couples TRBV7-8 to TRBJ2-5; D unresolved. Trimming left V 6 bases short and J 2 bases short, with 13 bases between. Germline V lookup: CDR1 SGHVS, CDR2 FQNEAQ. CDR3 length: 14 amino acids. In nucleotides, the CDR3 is TGTGCCAGCAGTATAAGGATCACTCAAGAGACCCAGTACTTC. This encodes CASSIRITQETQYF.

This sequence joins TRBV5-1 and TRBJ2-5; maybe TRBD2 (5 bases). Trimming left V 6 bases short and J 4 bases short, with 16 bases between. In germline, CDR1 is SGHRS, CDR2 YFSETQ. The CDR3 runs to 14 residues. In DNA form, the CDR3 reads TGCGCCAGCATCGGAACGGGGTTCGCAGAGACCCAGTACTTC. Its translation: CASIGTGFAETQYF.

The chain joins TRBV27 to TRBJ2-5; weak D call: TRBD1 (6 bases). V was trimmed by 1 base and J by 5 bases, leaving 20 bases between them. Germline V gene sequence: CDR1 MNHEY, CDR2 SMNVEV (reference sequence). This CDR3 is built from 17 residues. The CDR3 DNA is TGTGCCAGCAGTTTATTCGGCCGAATTGGACAGATGGAGACCCAGTACTTC. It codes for CASSLFGRIGQMETQYF.

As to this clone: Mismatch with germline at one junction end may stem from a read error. This CDR3 is CASSQAQQVLPF. The CDR3 nucleotides read TGCGCCAGCAGCCAAGCTCAACAAGTCCTTCCCTTC. The chain couples TRBV4-1 to TRBJ2-7; no clear D. This CDR3 is 12 amino acids long. Germline V gene lookup returns CDR1 MGHRA and CDR2 YSYEKL.

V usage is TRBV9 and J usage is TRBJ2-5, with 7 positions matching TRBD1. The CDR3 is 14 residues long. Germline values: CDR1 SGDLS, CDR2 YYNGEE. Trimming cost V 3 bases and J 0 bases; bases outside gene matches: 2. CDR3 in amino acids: CASSDTGDQETQYF. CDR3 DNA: TGTGCCAGCAGCGACACAGGGGACCAAGAGACCCAGTACTTC.

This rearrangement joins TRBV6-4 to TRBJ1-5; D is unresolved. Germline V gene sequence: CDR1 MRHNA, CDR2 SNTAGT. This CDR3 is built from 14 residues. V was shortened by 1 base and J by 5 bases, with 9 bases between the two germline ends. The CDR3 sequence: CASSDLPGYQPQHF. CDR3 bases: TGTGCCAGCAGTGACTTACCGGGCTATCAGCCCCAGCATTTT.

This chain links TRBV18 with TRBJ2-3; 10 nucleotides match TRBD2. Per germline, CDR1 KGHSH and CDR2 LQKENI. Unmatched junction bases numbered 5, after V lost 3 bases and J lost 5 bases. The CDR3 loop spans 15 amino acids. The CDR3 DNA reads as TGTGCCAGCTCACCTAAGCGGGAGGGCTTAGATACGCAGTATTTT. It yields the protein CASSPKREGLDTQYF.

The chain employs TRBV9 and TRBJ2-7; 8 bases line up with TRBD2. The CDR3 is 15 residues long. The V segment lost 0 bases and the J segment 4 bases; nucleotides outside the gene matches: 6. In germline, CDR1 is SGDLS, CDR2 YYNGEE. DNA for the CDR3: TGTGCCAGCAGCGTAGAAAGCGGGAGTCGGTACGAGCAGTACTTC. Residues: CASSVESGSRYEQYF.

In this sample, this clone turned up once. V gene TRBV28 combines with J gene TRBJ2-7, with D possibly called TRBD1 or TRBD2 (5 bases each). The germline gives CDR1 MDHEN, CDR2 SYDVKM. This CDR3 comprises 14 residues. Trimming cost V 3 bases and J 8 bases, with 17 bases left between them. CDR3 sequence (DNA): TGTGCCAGCAGTTTTCGGACCGGGGCAGAGAAGCAGTACTTC. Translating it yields CASSFRTGAEKQYF.

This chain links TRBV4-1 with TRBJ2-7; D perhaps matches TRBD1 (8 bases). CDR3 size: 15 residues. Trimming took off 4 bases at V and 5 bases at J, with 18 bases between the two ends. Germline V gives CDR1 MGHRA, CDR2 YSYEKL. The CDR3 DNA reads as TGCGCCAGCAGCCCCAGCACAGGGGGAGGGAACGAGCAGTACTTC. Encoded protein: CASSPSTGGGNEQYF.

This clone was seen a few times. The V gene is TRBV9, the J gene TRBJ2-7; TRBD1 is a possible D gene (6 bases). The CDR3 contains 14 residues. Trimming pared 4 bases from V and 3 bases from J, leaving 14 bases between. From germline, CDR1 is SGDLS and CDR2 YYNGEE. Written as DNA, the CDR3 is TGTGCCAGCAGCTCAGAGGGGGAAGGCTACGAGCAGTACTTC. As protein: CASSSEGEGYEQYF.

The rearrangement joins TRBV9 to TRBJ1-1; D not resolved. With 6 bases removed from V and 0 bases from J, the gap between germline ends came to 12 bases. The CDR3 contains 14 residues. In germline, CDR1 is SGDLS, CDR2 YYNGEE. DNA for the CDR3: TGTGCCAGCACTAAGTCCCTTTTGAACACTGAAGCTTTCTTT. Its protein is CASTKSLLNTEAFF.